The present T cell receptor beta chain was sequenced within a study of blood T cell repertoires in COVID-19. The method was immunoSEQ multiplex PCR; TCRdb's version includes in-frame clones alone and lacks a portion of them. This table has tens of thousands of clones, about 80% appearing once. The sequence was collected from a woman in her seventies with acute or convalescent COVID-19. Sequencing was done on a sample of peripheral blood.

In DNA form, the CDR3 reads TGCGCCAGCAGCTTGACCAGGACTAGCGGGAGGGCAGATACGCAGTATTTT. Protein product: CASSLTRTSGRADTQYF. The chain has TRBV5-1 and TRBJ2-3, with 15 bases lining up with TRBD2. The V gene end was trimmed by 1 base and the J gene end by 4 bases; junction bases not matched to a gene: 4. Germline CDR1 reads SGHRS; CDR2 reads YFSETQ. This CDR3 is built from 17 residues.